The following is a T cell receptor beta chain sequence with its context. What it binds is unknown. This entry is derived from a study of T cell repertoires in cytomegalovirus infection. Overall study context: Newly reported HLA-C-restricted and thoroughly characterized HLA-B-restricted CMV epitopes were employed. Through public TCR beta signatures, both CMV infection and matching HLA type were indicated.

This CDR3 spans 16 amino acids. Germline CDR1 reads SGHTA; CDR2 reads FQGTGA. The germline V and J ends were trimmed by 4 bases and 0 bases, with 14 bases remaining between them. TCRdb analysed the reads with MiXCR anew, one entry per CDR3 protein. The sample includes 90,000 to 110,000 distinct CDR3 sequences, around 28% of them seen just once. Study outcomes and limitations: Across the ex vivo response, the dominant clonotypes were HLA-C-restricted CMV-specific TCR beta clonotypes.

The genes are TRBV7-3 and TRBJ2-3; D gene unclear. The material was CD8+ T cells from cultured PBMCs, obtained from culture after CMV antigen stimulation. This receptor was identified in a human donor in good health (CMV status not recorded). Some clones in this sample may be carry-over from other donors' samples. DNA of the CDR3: TGTGCCAGCAGCTCCCTTGGACGGACGAGCACAGATACGCAGTATTTT. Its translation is CASSSLGRTSTDTQYF.